This is a list of T cell receptor beta chains from one sample in a study of T cell repertoires in cytomegalovirus infection. TCRdb re-analysed the reads in MiXCR, keeping a single row per CDR3 protein. Here the sample spans around 530,000 distinct CDR3 sequences, 26% being singletons. Sample: PBMCs. Every receptor here comes from a human donor in good health (CMV status not recorded). Some clones in this sample may be carry-over from other donors' samples. CDR3s include the opening cysteine and the closing phenylalanine or tryptophan. A D gene is named only where the DNA matches it firmly. Expanded clones get a size class; other rows say once, few or many, or leave the size out.

clone_size d_call j_call v_call cdr3_aa cdr3_nt
- - TRBJ2-5 TRBV20-1 CSAPTSGRAQYF TGCAGTGCCCCGACGTCGGGGAGAGCCCAGTACTTC
- - TRBJ2-5 TRBV20-1 CSARALSREFETQYF TGCAGTGCTAGAGCGTTATCAAGGGAATTTGAGACCCAGTACTTC
- - TRBJ2-3 TRBV20-1 CSARGQYTDTQYF TGCAGTGCTAGAGGGCAGTACACAGATACGCAGTATTTT
few - TRBJ1-1 TRBV20-1 CSARARPGGYAFF TGCAGTGCTAGAGCCCGCCCCGGGGGTTACGCTTTCTTT
- - TRBJ2-7 TRBV6-6 CASSDSYSYEQYF TGTGCCAGCAGTGACTCCTACTCCTACGAGCAGTACTTC
- - TRBJ2-5 TRBV10-1 CASSAYTGIETQYF TGCGCCAGCAGCGCGTATACAGGGATCGAGACCCAGTACTTC
few - TRBJ1-6 TRBV7-8 CASSRQLSSYNSPLHF TGTGCCAGCAGCCGACAGTTAAGCTCCTATAATTCACCCCTCCACTTT
few - TRBJ1-5 TRBV28 CASTDRDIHSNQPQHF TGTGCCAGCACCGACCGGGACATTCATAGCAATCAGCCCCAGCATTTT
many - TRBJ2-4 TRBV7-2 CASSMNSLAKNIQYF TGTGCCAGCAGCATGAACTCCCTAGCCAAAAACATTCAGTACTTC
- TRBD1 TRBJ1-2 TRBV13 CASSNAEQGTNYGYTF TGTGCCAGCAGCAATGCGGAACAGGGGACAAACTATGGCTACACCTTC
- - TRBJ2-5 TRBV5-1 CASSDGGVQETQYF TGCGCCAGCAGCGACGGAGGGGTCCAAGAGACCCAGTACTTC
few TRBD2 TRBJ2-4 TRBV12-3/TRBV12-4 CASSLVKLAGTVSKNIQYF TGTGCCAGCAGTTTAGTTAAACTAGCGGGAACGGTCTCCAAAAACATTCAGTACTTC
- TRBD1 TRBJ1-1 TRBV29-1 CSALLQGTEAFF TGCAGCGCACTCTTACAGGGGACTGAAGCTTTCTTT
- - TRBJ2-7 TRBV19 CASSPRLAGGARSYEQYF TGTGCCAGTAGCCCTCGGTTAGCTGGGGGCGCGAGGTCCTACGAGCAGTACTTC
- - TRBJ1-4 TRBV19 CASSIGGRANEKLFF TGTGCCAGTAGTATAGGCGGGAGAGCTAATGAAAAACTGTTTTTT
few - TRBJ2-1 TRBV7-2 CASSLVESYEQFF TGTGCCAGCAGCTTAGTAGAATCCTATGAGCAGTTCTTC
- TRBD1 TRBJ1-2 TRBV7-9 CASRYPGGTYGYTF TGTGCCAGCAGATACCCAGGGGGCACCTATGGCTACACCTTC
- TRBD1 TRBJ1-4 TRBV7-9 CASSQRGTGNEKLFF TGTGCCAGCAGCCAGCGGGGGACAGGGAATGAAAAACTGTTTTTT
- - TRBJ2-2 TRBV7-9 CASSLAQIGELFF TGTGCCAGCAGCTTAGCGCAGATCGGGGAGCTGTTTTTT
- TRBD1 TRBJ2-4 TRBV12-3/TRBV12-4 CASSSSGTGGRNIQYF TGTGCCAGCAGTTCTTCCGGGACAGGGGGCCGGAACATTCAGTACTTC
few - TRBJ1-2 TRBV19 CASRDNTNYGYTF TGTGCCAGCCGGGACAACACTAACTATGGCTACACCTTC
few TRBD1 TRBJ1-5 TRBV20-1 CSADERTGVRNQPQHF TGCAGTGCGGACGAAAGGACAGGGGTTCGCAATCAGCCCCAGCATTTT
once - TRBJ2-2 TRBV6-5 CASSYAQDRRGPTGELFF TGTGCCAGCAGTTACGCTCAGGACCGCAGGGGCCCAACCGGGGAGCTGTTTTTT
- - TRBJ2-3 TRBV28 CASSLFLSDTQYF TGTGCCAGCAGTTTATTTCTTTCAGATACGCAGTATTTT
few - TRBJ1-1 TRBV6-1 CASSRWGGRVGGDEAFF TGTGCCAGCAGCCGCTGGGGGGGGAGGGTTGGTGGCGATGAAGCTTTCTTT
- - TRBJ1-2 TRBV6-2/TRBV6-3 CASSYWQGDGYTF TGTGCCAGCAGTTATTGGCAGGGAGACGGCTACACCTTC
- TRBD1 TRBJ1-3 TRBV19 CASITGTGTGNTIYF TGTGCCAGCATTACCGGGACAGGGACTGGAAACACCATATATTTT
many - TRBJ2-7 TRBV25-1 CASGTELREQYF TGTGCCAGTGGGACGGAACTGCGCGAGCAGTACTTC
- TRBD2 TRBJ2-3 TRBV20-1 CSTPGLAGGMRDTQYF TGCAGTACCCCGGGACTAGCGGGAGGTATGCGAGATACGCAGTATTTT
- - TRBJ2-3 TRBV19 CASSIGLTPSTDTQYF TGTGCCAGTAGTATAGGGCTTACCCCTAGCACAGATACGCAGTATTTT
many - TRBJ1-1 TRBV6-6 CASSIEGREAFF TGTGCCAGCAGTATCGAAGGTCGTGAAGCTTTCTTT
- - TRBJ1-3 TRBV29-1 CSALTVSGNTIYF TGCAGCGCCTTGACTGTCTCTGGAAACACCATATATTTT
- - TRBJ1-1 TRBV28 CASSLLGRIPEAFF TGTGCCAGCAGTTTATTGGGGCGCATCCCAGAAGCTTTCTTT